Listed here is a single T cell receptor beta chain. Its cognate antigen is unknown. This same CDR3 is encoded by further DNA sequences in the sample. The data belong to a study of cytomegalovirus exposure and HLA in healthy donors. Turning to the study itself: In terms of ancestry, the Caucasian-associated cluster contained around 79% of the approximately 430 genotyped donors.

Study-wide points: Diagnosis of cytomegalovirus status made by the classifier reportedly showed high specificity and sensitivity.

Trimming left V 3 bases short and J 1 base short, with 9 bases between. CDR3 length: 13 residues. Germline CDR1 and CDR2: SQVTM and ANQGSEA. 13 Jbeta primers and 60 Vbeta primers were used for the PCR. Using immunoSEQ multiplex PCR, the repertoire was profiled, and TCRdb retains in-frame clones only, with some absent. The profile covers about 190,000 clones, with about four fifths appearing a single time and less than 3% taken by the ten largest. The receptor comes from a male donor in good health and CMV-seronegative. Source material: PBMCs. The chain employs TRBV29-1 and TRBJ1-1; TRBD1 might be the D (5 bases). The CDR3 loop is CSVERGGNTEAFF. CDR3 sequence (DNA): TGCAGCGTTGAGAGGGGAGGGAACACTGAAGCTTTCTTT.